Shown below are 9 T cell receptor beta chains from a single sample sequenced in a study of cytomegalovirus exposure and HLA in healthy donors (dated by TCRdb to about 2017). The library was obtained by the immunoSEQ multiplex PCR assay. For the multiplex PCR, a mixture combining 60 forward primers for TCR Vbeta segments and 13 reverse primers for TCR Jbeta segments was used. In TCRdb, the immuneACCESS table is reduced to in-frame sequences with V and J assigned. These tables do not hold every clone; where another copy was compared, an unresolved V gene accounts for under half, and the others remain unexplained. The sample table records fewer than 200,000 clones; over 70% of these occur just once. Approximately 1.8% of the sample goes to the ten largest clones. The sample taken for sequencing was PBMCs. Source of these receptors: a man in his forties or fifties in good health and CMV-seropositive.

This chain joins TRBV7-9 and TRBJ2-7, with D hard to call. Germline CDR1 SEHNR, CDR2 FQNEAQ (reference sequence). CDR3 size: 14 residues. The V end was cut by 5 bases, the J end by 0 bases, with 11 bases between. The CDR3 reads CASSPRVGSYEQYF. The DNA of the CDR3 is TGTGCCAGCAGCCCTAGAGTCGGCTCCTACGAGCAGTACTTC.

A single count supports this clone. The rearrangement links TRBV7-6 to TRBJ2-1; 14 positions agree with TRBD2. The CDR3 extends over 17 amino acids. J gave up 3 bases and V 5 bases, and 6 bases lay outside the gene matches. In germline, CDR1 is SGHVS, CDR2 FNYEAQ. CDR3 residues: CASSASGTSGSYNEQFF. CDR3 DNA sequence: TGTGCCAGCAGCGCCTCCGGGACTAGCGGGAGCTACAATGAGCAGTTCTTC.

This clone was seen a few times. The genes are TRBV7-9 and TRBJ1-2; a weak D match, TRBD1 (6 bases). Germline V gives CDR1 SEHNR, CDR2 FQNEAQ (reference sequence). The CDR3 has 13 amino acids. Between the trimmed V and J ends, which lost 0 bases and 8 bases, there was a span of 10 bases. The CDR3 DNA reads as TGTGCCAGCAGCTTAGCGCAGGGGTGGGGCTACACCTTC. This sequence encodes CASSLAQGWGYTF.

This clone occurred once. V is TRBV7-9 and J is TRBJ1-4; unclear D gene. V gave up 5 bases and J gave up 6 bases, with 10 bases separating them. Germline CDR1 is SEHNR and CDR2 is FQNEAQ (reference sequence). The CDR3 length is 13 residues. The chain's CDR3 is CASSLNNDEKLFF. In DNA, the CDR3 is TGTGCCAGCAGCCTGAACAATGATGAAAAACTGTTTTTT. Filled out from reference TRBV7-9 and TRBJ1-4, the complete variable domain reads DTGVSQNPRHKITKRGQNVTFRCDPISEHNRLYWYRQTLGQGPEFLTYFQNEAQLEKSRLLSDRFSAERPKGSFSTLEIQRTEQGDSAMYLCASSLNNDEKLFFGSGTQLSVL.

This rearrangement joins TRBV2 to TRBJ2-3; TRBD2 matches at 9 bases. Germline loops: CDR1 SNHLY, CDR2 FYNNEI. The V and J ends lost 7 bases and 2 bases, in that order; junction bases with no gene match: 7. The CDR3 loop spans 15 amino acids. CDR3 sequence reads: CASKSSGTLTDTQYF. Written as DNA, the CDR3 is TGTGCCAGCAAATCTAGCGGGACCCTCACAGATACGCAGTATTTT.

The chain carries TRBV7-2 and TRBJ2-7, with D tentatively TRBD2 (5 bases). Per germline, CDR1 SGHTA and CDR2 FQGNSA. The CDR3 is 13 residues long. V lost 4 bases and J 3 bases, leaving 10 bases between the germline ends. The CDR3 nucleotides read TGTGCCAGCAGCTCCGGACTGAACTACGAGCAGTACTTC. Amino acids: CASSSGLNYEQYF.

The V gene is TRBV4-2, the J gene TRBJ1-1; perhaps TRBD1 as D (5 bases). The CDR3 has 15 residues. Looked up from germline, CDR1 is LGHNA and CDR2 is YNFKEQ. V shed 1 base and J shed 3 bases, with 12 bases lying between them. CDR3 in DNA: TGTGCCAGCAGCCAAGTAGACAGCCTTGACACTGAAGCTTTCTTT. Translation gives CASSQVDSLDTEAFF.

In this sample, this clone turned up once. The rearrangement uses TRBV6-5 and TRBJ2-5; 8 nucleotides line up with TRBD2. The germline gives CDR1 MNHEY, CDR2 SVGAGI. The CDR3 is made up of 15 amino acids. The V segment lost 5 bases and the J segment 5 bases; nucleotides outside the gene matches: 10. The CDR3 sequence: CASSMGGGRSETQYF. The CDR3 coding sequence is TGTGCCAGCAGTATGGGGGGCGGGAGGAGTGAGACCCAGTACTTC.

The CDR3 here is CASTYQTGPYGYTF. The CDR3 nucleotides are TGTGCCAGCACCTACCAGACAGGGCCCTATGGCTACACCTTC. The V call is TRBV2, the J call TRBJ1-2; 7 bases align to TRBD1. CDR1 and CDR2 (germline): SNHLY, FYNNEI. The CDR3 covers 14 residues. V lost 7 bases, J lost 4 bases, and 9 bases stayed unmatched.